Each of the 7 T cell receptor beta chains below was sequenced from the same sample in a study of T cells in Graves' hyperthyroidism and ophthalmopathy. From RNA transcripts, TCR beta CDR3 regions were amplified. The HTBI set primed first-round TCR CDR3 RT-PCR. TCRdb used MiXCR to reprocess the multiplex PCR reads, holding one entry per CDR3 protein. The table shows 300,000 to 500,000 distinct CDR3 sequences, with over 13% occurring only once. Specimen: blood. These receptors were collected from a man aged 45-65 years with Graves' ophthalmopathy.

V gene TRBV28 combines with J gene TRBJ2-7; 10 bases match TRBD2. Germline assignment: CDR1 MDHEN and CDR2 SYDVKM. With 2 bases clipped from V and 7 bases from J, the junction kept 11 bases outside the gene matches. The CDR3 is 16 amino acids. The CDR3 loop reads CASSLPSASGRAEQYF. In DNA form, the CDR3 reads TGTGCCAGCAGTTTACCCTCGGCTAGCGGGAGAGCGGAGCAGTACTTC.

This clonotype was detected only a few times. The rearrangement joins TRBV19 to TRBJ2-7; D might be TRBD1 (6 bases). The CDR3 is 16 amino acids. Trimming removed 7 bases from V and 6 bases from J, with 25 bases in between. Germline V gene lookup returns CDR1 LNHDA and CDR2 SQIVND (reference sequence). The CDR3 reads CASTPLVGHTLFEQYF. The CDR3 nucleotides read TGTGCCAGTACTCCCTTGGTGGGACACACGCTCTTCGAGCAGTACTTC.

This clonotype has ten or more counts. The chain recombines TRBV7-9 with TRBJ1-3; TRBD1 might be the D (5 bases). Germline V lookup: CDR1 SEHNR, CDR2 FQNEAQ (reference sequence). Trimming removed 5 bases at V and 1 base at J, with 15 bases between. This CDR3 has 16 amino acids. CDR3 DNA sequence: TGTGCCAGCAGCGATAGCCCGGGGGGATCTGGAAACACCATATATTTT. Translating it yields CASSDSPGGSGNTIYF.

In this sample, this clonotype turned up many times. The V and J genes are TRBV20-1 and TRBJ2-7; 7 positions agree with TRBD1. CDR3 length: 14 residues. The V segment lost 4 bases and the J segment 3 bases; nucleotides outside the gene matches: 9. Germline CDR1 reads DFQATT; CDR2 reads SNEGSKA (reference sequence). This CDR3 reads CSAKETGKVYEQYF. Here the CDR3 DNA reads TGCAGTGCTAAAGAGACAGGGAAGGTCTACGAGCAGTACTTC.

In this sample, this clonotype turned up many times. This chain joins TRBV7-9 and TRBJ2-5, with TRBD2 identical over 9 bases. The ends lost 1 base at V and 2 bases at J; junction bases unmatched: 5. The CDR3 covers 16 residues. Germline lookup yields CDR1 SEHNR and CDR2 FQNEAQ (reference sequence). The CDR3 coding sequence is TGTGCCAGCAGCTTAGGGACTAGCGTGTCGCAAGAGACCCAGTACTTC. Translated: CASSLGTSVSQETQYF.

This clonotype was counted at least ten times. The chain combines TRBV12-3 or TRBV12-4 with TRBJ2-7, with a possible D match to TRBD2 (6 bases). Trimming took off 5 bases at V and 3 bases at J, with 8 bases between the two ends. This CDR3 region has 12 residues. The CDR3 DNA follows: TGTGCCAGCAGTGTCGGGGGCTACGAGCAGTACTTC. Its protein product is CASSVGGYEQYF.

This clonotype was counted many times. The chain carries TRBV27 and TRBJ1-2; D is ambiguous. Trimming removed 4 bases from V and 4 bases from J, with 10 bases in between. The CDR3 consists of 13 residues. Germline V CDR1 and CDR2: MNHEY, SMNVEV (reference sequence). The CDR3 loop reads CASSSREGYGYTF. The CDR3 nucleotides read TGTGCCAGCAGTTCTCGGGAGGGCTATGGCTACACCTTC.